This TCR beta chain was recorded in a study of blood T cell repertoires in COVID-19. This CDR3 is built from 14 residues. With 4 bases removed from V and 4 bases from J, the gap between germline ends came to 13 bases. Germline CDR1 SNHLY, CDR2 FYNNEI. Profiling relied on immunoSEQ multiplex PCR, and the TCRdb table lists in-frame clones only, not all of them. The top ten clones hold roughly 2.8% of a sample with some 300,000 clones, roughly 90% of them seen once. This clone has more than one count but fewer than ten. The receptor comes from a woman aged 45-59 years who had been exposed to COVID-19. V is TRBV2 and J is TRBJ1-2; D ambiguous. Sequencing used PBMCs or T cells enriched from blood (not recorded which). The CDR3: CASSGAEHFYGYTF. The DNA of the CDR3 is TGTGCCAGCAGTGGTGCGGAGCACTTCTATGGCTACACCTTC. Drawing the rest from reference TRBV2 and TRBJ1-2, the complete variable domain is EPEVTQTPSHQVTQMGQEVILRCVPISNHLYFYWYRQILGQKVEFLVSFYNNEISEKSEIFDDQFSVERPDGSNFTLKIRSTKLEDSAMYFCASSGAEHFYGYTFGSGTRLTVV.